The 4 T cell receptor beta chains in this list originate from one sample, sequenced in a study of blood T cell repertoires in COVID-19. The data were produced by immunoSEQ multiplex PCR, yet TCRdb's version contains in-frame clones alone and is incomplete. The table includes 150,000 or so clones, 80% to 90% detected once. Sequenced input: peripheral blood. These receptors were collected from a young man with COVID-19, enrolled during active disease.

The CDR3 here is CASSDRGSYNEQFF. As DNA, the CDR3 is TGTGCCAGCTCCGACAGGGGTTCCTACAATGAGCAGTTCTTC. V usage is TRBV18 and J usage is TRBJ2-1; TRBD1 matches 8 bases. The CDR3 is 14 amino acids. CDR1 and CDR2 (germline): KGHSH, LQKENI. The trim removed 6 bases at V and 1 base at J, leaving 2 bases unmatched.

The chain has TRBV9 and TRBJ2-7; 8 nucleotides agree with TRBD2. The CDR3 is 14 amino acids. Germline V gene sequence: CDR1 SGDLS, CDR2 YYNGEE. J gave up 3 bases and V 2 bases, and 4 bases lay outside the gene matches. CDR3 amino acids: CASSVVAGSYEQYF. The DNA for the CDR3 is TGTGCCAGCAGCGTGGTAGCGGGGAGCTACGAGCAGTACTTC.

The genes are TRBV11-2 and TRBJ2-7; perhaps TRBD1 as D (5 bases). V shed 0 bases and J shed 0 bases, with 9 bases lying between them. The CDR3 totals 15 residues. Germline CDR1 reads SGHAT; CDR2 reads FQNNGV. CDR3 protein: CASSLDGAVSYEQYF. CDR3 DNA: TGTGCCAGCAGCTTAGATGGGGCAGTCTCCTACGAGCAGTACTTC.

Here the CDR3 DNA reads TGCGCCAGCAGCCAAGATTGGGGACTAGCGGATCACAATGAGCAGTTCTTC. Amino acids: CASSQDWGLADHNEQFF. This chain uses TRBV4-3 with TRBJ2-1, with 11 bases fitting TRBD2. Germline V gene lookup returns CDR1 LGHNA and CDR2 YSLEER. This CDR3 is built from 17 residues. Unmatched junction bases numbered 6, after V lost 0 bases and J lost 5 bases.